This TCR beta chain was recorded in a study of blood T cell repertoires in COVID-19. Across the whole study: From the United States, Italy and Spain came samples of acute and convalescent COVID-19.

Looked up from germline, CDR1 is LNHDA and CDR2 is SQIVND (reference sequence). Unmatched junction bases numbered 14, after V lost 5 bases and J lost 8 bases. This CDR3 spans 16 amino acids. Per the study methods: Reference gene primer amplification gave nucleated cell count estimates. Some clones are missing from TCRdb's copy, which holds only in-frame ones; the method was immunoSEQ multiplex PCR. The V and J calls and clone size were taken over from that table, and D and trimming were inferred from the DNA. The sample includes just under 150,000 clones, about 85% seen only once; the top ten take 2.6%.

This clonotype was obtained from a human donor with acute or convalescent COVID-19. The donor label of this sample is uncertain. V and J are TRBV19 and TRBJ2-1; TRBD2 agrees at 8 bases. The sample taken for sequencing was peripheral blood. The CDR3 region is CASSPTGTRGSDEQFF. The CDR3 nucleotides read TGTGCCAGTAGTCCAACCGGGACTAGAGGTTCCGATGAGCAGTTCTTC.